This T cell receptor (beta chain) originates from a study of blood T cell repertoires in COVID-19. The study recruited people aged about 18 to 95 years across under 25 US areas. Cohort placement rested on clinical history that participants reported themselves. TCRdb keeps only in-frame clones here, not all; method: immunoSEQ multiplex PCR. This sample yields approximately 400,000 clones, of which roughly nine tenths are seen a single time; roughly 0.9% belongs to the top ten. The CDR3 spans 18 residues. Per the germline V gene, CDR1 is SGHDT and CDR2 is YYEEEE. V gave up 0 bases and J gave up 0 bases; unmatched junction bases: 7.

The sequence came from a middle-aged woman who had been exposed to COVID-19. The chain is built from TRBV5-6 and TRBJ1-1, with 11 bases aligning to TRBD1. The specimen was PBMCs or T cells enriched from blood (not recorded which). The CDR3 DNA reads as TGTGCCAGCAGCTTGGCCAGGGACAGGGGGAAGGTGAACACTGAAGCTTTCTTT. It specifies CASSLARDRGKVNTEAFF.